Below are 29 T cell receptor beta chains sequenced from a single sample in a study of CD8 T cells in ankylosing spondylitis. One entry per CDR3 protein, called by TCRdb with MiXCR from the 5' RACE reads. The top ten clones hold 3% to 4.5% of a sample with 500,000 or so distinct CDR3 sequences, over 4% of them seen once. Which antigens these TCRs recognize remains unknown. Study results and caveats: Blood of patients with ankylosing spondylitis appeared to be characterized by a TCR beta motif of several highly homologous variants.

The sequenced sample was blood, either unsorted or a sorted T cell fraction (not recorded which). All receptors come from a male donor with ankylosing spondylitis.

About this clonotype: Relative to the germline gene, one junction end is altered; a read error may explain this. The chain recombines TRBV3-1 with TRBJ1-4; D is unclear. The CDR3 extends over 15 amino acids. Germline V gene lookup returns CDR1 LGHDT and CDR2 YNNKEL (reference sequence). As DNA, the CDR3 is TGTGCCAGCACCCAAGAAGTTTGGGCGGGAGAAAAACTGTTTTTT. Translating gives CASTQEVWAGEKLFF.

This clonotype was picked up many times. V gene TRBV20-1 combines with J gene TRBJ2-7; D is uncertain. V shed 2 bases and J shed 5 bases, with 4 bases lying between them. CDR1 is DFQATT, CDR2 SNEGSKA, per germline (reference sequence). This CDR3 is built from 10 residues. CDR3 bases: TGCAGTGCTAGAAGGGACGAGCAGTACTTC. It codes for CSARRDEQYF.

This clonotype appeared many times. The CDR3 loop is CASSLDPTVGEQFF. CDR3 sequence (DNA): TGTGCCAGCAGCTTAGACCCAACGGTCGGCGAGCAGTTCTTC. V gene TRBV7-2 combines with J gene TRBJ2-1, with D unclear. The CDR3 loop spans 14 amino acids. Germline V lookup: CDR1 SGHTA, CDR2 FQGNSA. With 1 base removed from V and 10 bases from J, the gap between germline ends came to 14 bases.

At least ten counts were recorded for this clonotype. The chain combines TRBV7-2 with TRBJ1-2, with TRBD1 matching 10 bases. V gave up 5 bases and J gave up 8 bases; unmatched junction bases: 8. In germline, CDR1 is SGHTA, CDR2 FQGNSA. The CDR3 is made up of 14 amino acids. This chain's CDR3 is CASSVGTGVFGYTF. As DNA, the CDR3 is TGTGCCAGCAGCGTAGGGACAGGGGTGTTCGGCTACACCTTC.

The sample holds a few counts of this clonotype. J is TRBJ2-7 and V is TRBV28; D might be TRBD2 (6 bases). Germline CDR1 is MDHEN and CDR2 is SYDVKM. V gave up 6 bases and J gave up 3 bases, with 18 bases separating them. This CDR3 is 15 amino acids long. The CDR3 spells CASSSAGTGDYEQYF. The DNA for the CDR3 is TGTGCCAGCAGCTCCGCCGGGACGGGAGACTACGAGCAGTACTTC.

This clonotype was detected ten times or more. This chain joins TRBV4-3 and TRBJ2-7; either TRBD1 or TRBD2 may fit D (5 bases each). Between the trimmed V and J ends, which lost 2 bases and 2 bases, there was a span of 13 bases. The germline gives CDR1 LGHNA, CDR2 YSLEER. The CDR3 runs to 15 residues. DNA of the CDR3: TGCGCCAGCAGCCAAACCCGGGACGGAACCTACGAGCAGTACTTC. Residues: CASSQTRDGTYEQYF.

The sample holds many counts of this clonotype. This sequence joins TRBV5-1 and TRBJ2-5; D unresolved. Trimming cost V 3 bases and J 4 bases, with 10 bases left between them. From germline, CDR1 is SGHRS and CDR2 YFSETQ. This CDR3 spans 13 amino acids. CDR3 in DNA: TGCGCCAGCAGCTCGGACCTAGGAGAGACCCAGTACTTC. Its protein product is CASSSDLGETQYF.

This clonotype was recorded at least ten times. The chain has TRBV5-1 and TRBJ1-4; D is perhaps TRBD1 (5 bases). The V gene lost 4 bases and the J gene lost 3 bases, with 13 bases spanning the gap. The CDR3 has 15 residues. The germline V gene encodes CDR1 SGHRS and CDR2 YFSETQ. The CDR3 DNA reads as TGCGCCAGCAGCCCGAGGGGAGTTCCTAATGAAAAACTGTTTTTT. It specifies CASSPRGVPNEKLFF.

This clonotype was detected ten times or more. The genes are TRBV28 and TRBJ1-1; 7 nucleotides agree with TRBD1. CDR3 length: 14 amino acids. The V and J ends lost 6 bases and 3 bases, in that order; junction bases with no gene match: 7. From germline, CDR1 is MDHEN and CDR2 SYDVKM. In DNA, the CDR3 is TGTGCCAGCAGCCCAGGGACAGTCTACACTGAAGCTTTCTTT. Residues: CASSPGTVYTEAFF.

As regards this clonotype: Possible read error: a much larger clone is one base away. The V gene is TRBV9, the J gene TRBJ1-2, with a weak D call TRBD1 (5 bases). There are 14 residues in the CDR3. V lost 0 bases, J lost 7 bases, and 13 bases lay in between. Germline-derived CDR1 and CDR2 are SGDLS and YYNGEE. Here the CDR3 reads CASSVDSIGAGYTF. CDR3 bases: TGTGCCAGCAGCGTAGATTCGATCGGGGCTGGCTACACCTTC.

This clonotype was seen ten or more times. The chain couples TRBV7-2 to TRBJ2-2, with D hard to call. Germline V gene lookup returns CDR1 SGHTA and CDR2 FQGNSA. V was shortened by 4 bases and J by 5 bases, with 14 bases between the two germline ends. The CDR3 spans 15 residues. CDR3 nucleotides: TGTGCCAGCAGCTCGACTTTCTTGCTGACCGGGGAGCTGTTTTTT. Translating it yields CASSSTFLLTGELFF.

This clonotype was recorded at least ten times. An end of the junction differs from the germline gene, which may be a read error. The genes are TRBV7-2 and TRBJ2-2, with D unclear. The CDR3 is 14 amino acids. CDR1 and CDR2 from the germline V gene are SGHTA and FQGNSA. DNA for the CDR3: TGCGCCAGCAGCCCCGGCCTGAACACCGGGGAGCTGTTTTTT. This codes for CASSPGLNTGELFF.

This clonotype occurred many times. The rearrangement uses TRBV10-3 and TRBJ1-2; 10 bases agree with TRBD1. V dropped 7 bases and J dropped 4; count of bases not matched to a gene: 12. The CDR3 has 16 residues. Germline V lookup: CDR1 ENHRY, CDR2 SYGVKD. The CDR3 DNA is TGTGCCATCAACCCAGATAGACAGGGGGCCGTCTATGGCTACACCTTC. Its translation is CAINPDRQGAVYGYTF.

This clonotype was counted at least ten times. This chain uses TRBV29-1 with TRBJ2-1; 8 nucleotides match TRBD1. The ends lost 5 bases at V and 7 bases at J; junction bases unmatched: 10. This CDR3 comprises 14 residues. CDR1 and CDR2 from the germline V gene are SQVTM and ANQGSEA. Here the CDR3 DNA reads TGCAGCGTTTTCCGACAGGGGAGCCCTAATGAGCAGTTCTTC. Translated: CSVFRQGSPNEQFF.

This clonotype was recorded at least ten times. The CDR3 is CASSQDRGRNQPQHF. CDR3 coding DNA: TGCGCCAGCAGCCAAGATAGGGGCCGCAATCAGCCCCAGCATTTT. This chain joins TRBV4-3 and TRBJ1-5, with a weak D call TRBD1 (5 bases). Germline lookup yields CDR1 LGHNA and CDR2 YSLEER. The CDR3 is made up of 15 amino acids. V was trimmed by 0 bases and J by 2 bases, leaving 8 bases between them.

This clonotype was counted ten times or more. This chain joins TRBV28 and TRBJ1-1, with a weak D call TRBD1 (6 bases). V gave up 3 bases and J gave up 7 bases, with 9 bases separating them. Germline-derived CDR1 and CDR2 are MDHEN and SYDVKM. The CDR3 runs 12 residues. CDR3 bases: TGTGCCAGCAGTTTCCAGGGGTATGAAGCTTTCTTT. Its protein is CASSFQGYEAFF.

This clonotype was found many times. The chain links TRBV4-2 to TRBJ2-2, with 8 bases fitting TRBD2. Germline lookup yields CDR1 LGHNA and CDR2 YNFKEQ. V shed 6 bases, J shed 0 bases, and the junction held 0 bases outside the gene matches. The CDR3 has 14 residues. CDR3 sequence: CASRLAANTGELFF. The CDR3 nucleotides read TGTGCCAGCAGACTAGCGGCGAACACCGGGGAGCTGTTTTTT.

This clonotype showed up many times. The V call is TRBV5-1, the J call TRBJ2-7, with D perhaps matching TRBD1 (5 bases). Germline V gene sequence: CDR1 SGHRS, CDR2 YFSETQ. V was cut by 2 bases and J by 3 bases, with 12 bases left in between. The CDR3 runs 14 residues. The CDR3 region is CASSLRDRSYEQYF. The CDR3 DNA is TGCGCCAGCAGCTTACGCGACAGAAGCTACGAGCAGTACTTC.

This clonotype was found many times. V usage is TRBV27 and J usage is TRBJ2-7; 9 bases are shared with TRBD1. Germline V gene lookup returns CDR1 MNHEY and CDR2 SMNVEV (reference sequence). The CDR3 is 15 residues long. With V trimmed by 6 bases and J by 2 bases, 8 bases remained unmatched. The CDR3 sequence is CASSFGGQGPYEQYF. The CDR3 bases are TGTGCCAGCAGCTTCGGGGGACAGGGACCCTACGAGCAGTACTTC.

This clonotype occurred many times. The CDR3 region has the DNA TGTGCCATCAGTTGGGACAGGGGGACAGGGACCCAGTACTTC. Its translation: CAISWDRGTGTQYF. This chain joins TRBV10-3 and TRBJ2-5; 11 nucleotides match TRBD1. Germline CDR1 and CDR2: ENHRY and SYGVKD. CDR3 length: 14 residues. The junction had 6 bases not matched to a gene; V was cut back by 5 bases and J by 7 bases.

This clonotype was counted many times. The chain links TRBV10-3 to TRBJ2-3; D is perhaps TRBD1 or TRBD2 (5 bases each). With 5 bases removed from V and 2 bases from J, the gap between germline ends came to 11 bases. This CDR3 has 14 amino acids. Germline V gives CDR1 ENHRY, CDR2 SYGVKD. The CDR3 coding sequence is TGTGCCATCAGTCCCGGGACGGTCACAGATACGCAGTATTTT. Its protein is CAISPGTVTDTQYF.

This clonotype was observed at least ten times. The chain links TRBV20-1 to TRBJ2-1; D may be TRBD2 (5 bases). Trimming pared 6 bases from V and 0 bases from J, leaving 9 bases between. The V gene's germline CDR1 is DFQATT and CDR2 SNEGSKA (reference sequence). The length of the CDR3 is 13 residues. CDR3: CSALALSYNEQFF. The CDR3, as DNA: TGCAGTGCCCTAGCCCTCTCCTACAATGAGCAGTTCTTC.

This clonotype has more than one count but fewer than ten. The V and J genes are TRBV27 and TRBJ2-6; TRBD1 is a possible D gene (6 bases). V lost 4 bases to trimming and J lost 0 bases, with 16 bases between them. Germline V gives CDR1 MNHEY, CDR2 SMNVEV (reference sequence). This CDR3 is 18 amino acids long. CDR3 DNA: TGTGCCAGCAGTTCCTCCGGGACATATTTCTCTGGGGCCAACGTCCTGACTTTC. This gives the protein CASSSSGTYFSGANVLTF.

Ten or more counts support this clonotype. CDR3 sequence reads: CASSLSGRGDEQFF. The CDR3 region has the DNA TGCGCCAGCAGCTTGAGCGGAAGAGGTGATGAGCAGTTCTTC. The chain employs TRBV5-1 and TRBJ2-1; a weak D match, TRBD2 (5 bases). The V and J ends lost 1 base and 8 bases respectively, with 13 bases between them. This CDR3 spans 14 amino acids. CDR1 is SGHRS and CDR2 is YFSETQ in the germline V gene.

There are many counts of this clonotype. V and J are TRBV6-2 or TRBV6-3 and TRBJ2-3; D is possibly TRBD2 (6 bases). The CDR3 length is 18 residues. The germline V gene has CDR1 MNHEY and CDR2 SVGEGT. V lost 2 bases and J lost 2, with 20 bases in between. The CDR3: CASSYNRVGRGNTDTQYF. The CDR3 DNA follows: TGTGCCAGCAGTTACAACCGGGTCGGGAGAGGGAACACAGATACGCAGTATTTT.

This clonotype appeared many times. This chain joins TRBV20-1 and TRBJ2-1; 12 nucleotides line up with TRBD2. The CDR3 is 15 residues long. CDR1 DFQATT and CDR2 SNEGSKA come from the germline V gene (reference sequence). The V gene end was trimmed by 1 base and the J gene end by 2 bases; junction bases not matched to a gene: 0. The CDR3 DNA is TGCAGTGCTAGAGGGACTAGCGGGACCTACAATGAGCAGTTCTTC. Translated: CSARGTSGTYNEQFF.

This clonotype was recorded at least ten times. This chain links TRBV20-1 with TRBJ2-3; 7 nucleotides agree with TRBD2. CDR1 is DFQATT and CDR2 is SNEGSKA in the germline V gene (reference sequence). The CDR3 extends over 15 amino acids. The V and J ends lost 4 bases and 5 bases, in that order; junction bases with no gene match: 12. The CDR3 loop is CSATPTSWYGDTQYF. The DNA for the CDR3 is TGCAGTGCTACTCCGACTAGCTGGTATGGAGATACGCAGTATTTT.

This chain uses TRBV7-9 with TRBJ1-2, with D possibly being TRBD1 (5 bases). Germline V gene lookup returns CDR1 SEHNR and CDR2 FQNEAQ (reference sequence). This CDR3 contains 16 residues. V was clipped by 5 bases and J by 2 bases, with 18 bases between them. The CDR3 DNA reads TGTGCCAGCAGCCCTCCGGGGACCCGGATGAACTATGGCTACACCTTC. It encodes CASSPPGTRMNYGYTF. Complete variable domain (other parts from reference TRBV7-9 and TRBJ1-2): DTGVSQNPRHKITKRGQNVTFRCDPISEHNRLYWYRQTLGQGPEFLTYFQNEAQLEKSRLLSDRFSAERPKGSFSTLEIQRTEQGDSAMYLCASSPPGTRMNYGYTFGSGTRLTVV.

There are many counts of this clonotype. The chain links TRBV29-1 to TRBJ1-4; 7 positions agree with TRBD1. V shed 6 bases, J shed 2 bases, and the junction held 3 bases outside the gene matches. Germline V lookup: CDR1 SQVTM, CDR2 ANQGSEA. The length of the CDR3 is 13 residues. CDR3 bases: TGCAGCGTCTTGACAGGGACTAATGAAAAACTGTTTTTT. It is translated as CSVLTGTNEKLFF. The full variable domain, rest sourced from reference TRBV29-1 and TRBJ1-4, is SAVISQKPSRDICQRGTSLTIQCQVDSQVTMMFWYRQQPGQSLTLIATANQGSEATYESGFVIDKFPISRPNLTFSTLTVSNMSPEDSSIYLCSVLTGTNEKLFFGSGTQLSVL.